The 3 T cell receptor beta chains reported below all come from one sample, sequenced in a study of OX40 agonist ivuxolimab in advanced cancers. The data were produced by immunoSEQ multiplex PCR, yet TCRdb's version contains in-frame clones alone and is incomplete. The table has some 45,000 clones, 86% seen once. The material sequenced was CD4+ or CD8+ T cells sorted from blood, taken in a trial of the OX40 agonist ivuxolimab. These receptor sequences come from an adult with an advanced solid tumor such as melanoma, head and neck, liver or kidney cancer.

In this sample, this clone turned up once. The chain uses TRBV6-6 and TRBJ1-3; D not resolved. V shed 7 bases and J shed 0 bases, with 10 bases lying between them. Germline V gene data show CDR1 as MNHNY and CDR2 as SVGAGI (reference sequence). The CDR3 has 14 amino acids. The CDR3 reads CASTTLLSGNTIYF. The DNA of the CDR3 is TGTGCCAGCACCACCCTCCTCTCTGGAAACACCATATATTTT.

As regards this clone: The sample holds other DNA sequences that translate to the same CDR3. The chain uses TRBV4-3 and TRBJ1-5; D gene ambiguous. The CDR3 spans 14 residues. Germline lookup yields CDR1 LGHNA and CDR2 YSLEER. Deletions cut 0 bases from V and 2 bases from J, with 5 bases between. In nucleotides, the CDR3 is TGCGCCAGCAGCCAAGATTCGGGCAATCAGCCCCAGCATTTT. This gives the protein CASSQDSGNQPQHF.

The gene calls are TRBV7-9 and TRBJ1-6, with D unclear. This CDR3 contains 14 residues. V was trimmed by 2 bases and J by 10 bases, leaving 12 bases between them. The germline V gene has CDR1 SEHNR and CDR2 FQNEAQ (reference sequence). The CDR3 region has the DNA TGTGCCAGCAGCTTAATAAGGACTTCATCACCCCTCCACTTT. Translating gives CASSLIRTSSPLHF.